This T cell receptor beta chain comes out of a study of T cell responses to AZD1222 COVID-19 vaccine. Germline values: CDR1 MDHEN, CDR2 SYDVKM. The CDR3 spans 14 residues. With 3 bases removed from V and 7 bases from J, the gap between germline ends came to 12 bases. TCRdb's copy holds only in-frame clones and misses some; the assay was immunoSEQ multiplex PCR. The sample has roughly 170,000 clones; roughly 92% are singletons. This chain connects TRBV28 to TRBJ1-4; D is possibly TRBD1 (5 bases). This clonotype was obtained from an adult who received the AZD1222 COVID-19 vaccine. The source material was peripheral blood, sampled 28 days after the second AZD1222 dose. CDR3 residues: CASSFQGGSEKLFF. Here the CDR3 DNA reads TGTGCCAGCAGTTTTCAGGGAGGTTCTGAAAAACTGTTTTTT.